A single sample gave rise to the 16 T cell receptor beta chains below, sequenced in a study of control samples from healthy donors and cancer patients. Generated by immunoSEQ multiplex PCR, the TCRdb table keeps only in-frame clones and is missing some. The table includes about 160,000 clones, around 96% detected once. Sequencing used blood. These receptors originate from a woman aged 40 to 50 in good health.

CDR3 region: CASSQDLGGQGLHF. The CDR3 nucleotides read TGCGCCAGCAGCCAAGATCTGGGAGGACAGGGGCTCCACTTT. This chain connects TRBV4-1 to TRBJ1-6; 9 nucleotides match TRBD1. V lost 0 bases, J lost 16 bases, and 7 bases stayed unmatched. Germline assignment: CDR1 MGHRA and CDR2 YSYEKL. The CDR3 is made up of 14 amino acids.

A single count supports this clone. The genes are TRBV2 and TRBJ1-2; 10 bases are a match to TRBD1. Germline CDR1 SNHLY, CDR2 FYNNEI. The V and J ends lost 8 bases and 3 bases, in that order; junction bases with no gene match: 6. CDR3 size: 14 residues. The CDR3: CASLRTGGDYGYTF. CDR3 coding DNA: TGTGCCAGCCTTCGGACAGGGGGGGACTATGGCTACACCTTC.

DNA for the CDR3: TGTGCCAGCAGTTTGAGGCCTAGCGGGGCACTGAATACGCAGTATTTT. Its translation: CASSLRPSGALNTQYF. The V gene is TRBV28, the J gene TRBJ2-3; 9 bases are shared with TRBD2. Losses at the gene ends were 3 bases for V and 7 bases for J; bases not matched to a gene: 11. The CDR3 consists of 16 residues. Germline V lookup: CDR1 MDHEN, CDR2 SYDVKM.

The rearrangement joins TRBV3-1 (or the pseudogene TRBV3-2) to TRBJ2-7; the D is unclear. The CDR3 contains 11 residues. V was shortened by 3 bases and J by 3 bases, with 3 bases between the two germline ends. Per the germline V gene, CDR1 is LGHDT and CDR2 is YNNKEL (reference sequence). CDR3 in DNA: TGTGCCAGCAGCCAGTACTACGAGCAGTACTTC. Translating it yields CASSQYYEQYF.

The chain uses TRBV29-1 and TRBJ1-2; D is uncertain. V lost 6 bases to trimming and J lost 6 bases, with 11 bases between them. This CDR3 is 11 amino acids long. From germline, CDR1 is SQVTM and CDR2 ANQGSEA. In DNA, the CDR3 is TGCAGCGTCGCACCCCCTGATGGCTACACCTTC. Translation: CSVAPPDGYTF.

V is TRBV6-5 and J is TRBJ2-5; no definite D call. Germline V CDR1 and CDR2: MNHEY, SVGAGI. The CDR3 extends over 14 amino acids. Trimming stripped 7 bases from V and 5 bases from J, with 17 bases between. Here the CDR3 reads CASTPTILAETQYF. In DNA, the CDR3 is TGTGCCAGCACCCCGACCATTTTGGCCGAGACCCAGTACTTC.

The J gene is TRBJ2-3, the V gene TRBV7-2, with D possibly matching TRBD1 (5 bases). Germline V gene sequence: CDR1 SGHTA, CDR2 FQGNSA. V was shortened by 1 base and J by 7 bases, with 18 bases between the two germline ends. This CDR3 region has 16 residues. CDR3 region: CASSLVGAASVNTQYF. The CDR3 DNA is TGTGCCAGCAGCTTAGTAGGGGCAGCATCCGTGAATACGCAGTATTTT. The variable domain in full, with the rest retrieved from reference TRBV7-2 and TRBJ2-3, is GAGVSQSPSNKVTEKGKDVELRCDPISGHTALYWYRQSLGQGLEFLIYFQGNSAPDKSGLPSDRFSAERTGGSVSTLTIQRTQQEDSAVYLCASSLVGAASVNTQYFGPGTRLTVL.

The chain links TRBV6-5 to TRBJ1-5; D not certain. The CDR3 runs to 15 residues. Per germline, CDR1 MNHEY and CDR2 SVGAGI. The V and J ends lost 0 bases and 2 bases respectively, with 8 bases between them. The CDR3 spells CASSYSGNGNQPQHF. CDR3 sequence (DNA): TGTGCCAGCAGTTACTCAGGGAATGGCAATCAGCCCCAGCATTTT.

The chain carries TRBV4-3 and TRBJ2-1; 7 bases match TRBD2. Germline values: CDR1 LGHNA, CDR2 YSLEER. The CDR3 is 15 amino acids. V dropped 0 bases and J dropped 9; count of bases not matched to a gene: 8. The CDR3: CASSQDLGGVGEQFF. DNA of the CDR3: TGCGCCAGCAGCCAAGATCTGGGAGGGGTAGGTGAGCAGTTCTTC.

This clone was detected a few times. V usage is TRBV10-3 and J usage is TRBJ1-1, with 9 bases fitting TRBD1. The germline gives CDR1 ENHRY, CDR2 SYGVKD. The CDR3 is 13 amino acids. The V gene end was trimmed by 6 bases and the J gene end by 5 bases; junction bases not matched to a gene: 4. The CDR3 DNA reads TGTGCCATCAGGGGACAGGGCGATACTGAAGCTTTCTTT. This codes for CAIRGQGDTEAFF.

The chain carries TRBV5-6 and TRBJ2-3; D is perhaps TRBD2 (6 bases). Per germline, CDR1 SGHDT and CDR2 YYEEEE. The CDR3 has 16 residues. V was cut by 2 bases and J by 2 bases, with 15 bases left in between. CDR3: CASSFLAKDYTDTQYF. CDR3 bases: TGTGCCAGCAGCTTCCTAGCGAAAGATTACACAGATACGCAGTATTTT.

V gene TRBV7-2 combines with J gene TRBJ1-6; possibly TRBD1 for D (5 bases). The CDR3 is 17 amino acids. Per germline, CDR1 SGHTA and CDR2 FQGNSA. V was shortened by 4 bases and J by 0 bases, with 13 bases between the two germline ends. The CDR3: CASSSTGTNSYNSPLHF. In DNA, the CDR3 is TGTGCCAGCAGCTCGACGGGGACGAACTCCTATAATTCACCCCTCCACTTT.

This chain uses TRBV5-5 with TRBJ2-7; 9 positions match TRBD1. With 1 base clipped from V and 2 bases from J, the junction kept 7 bases outside the gene matches. Germline values: CDR1 SGHKS, CDR2 YYEKEE (reference sequence). This CDR3 region has 16 residues. CDR3 sequence: CASSLSGTGSAYEQYF. Here the CDR3 DNA reads TGTGCCAGCAGCTTGAGTGGGACAGGGTCGGCCTACGAGCAGTACTTC.

Only one count was recorded for this clone. J is TRBJ2-7 and V is TRBV18; perhaps TRBD1 as D (5 bases). CDR3 length: 14 residues. Trimming took off 1 base at V and 2 bases at J, with 9 bases between the two ends. The V gene's germline CDR1 is KGHSH and CDR2 LQKENI. The DNA for the CDR3 is TGTGCCAGCTCACCACTTCGGACACCCTACGAGCAGTACTTC. Protein sequence: CASSPLRTPYEQYF.

This chain joins TRBV7-9 and TRBJ2-7, with TRBD1 matching over 8 bases. V lost 6 bases to trimming and J lost 2 bases; unmatched junction nucleotides: 9. This CDR3 region has 15 residues. The germline V gene encodes CDR1 SEHNR and CDR2 FQNEAQ (reference sequence). The CDR3 sequence: CASSPDRGRPYEQYF. The CDR3 bases are TGTGCCAGCAGTCCTGACAGGGGCCGTCCCTACGAGCAGTACTTC.

The V gene is TRBV15, the J gene TRBJ2-7; TRBD1 matches at 9 bases. Germline lookup yields CDR1 LNHNV and CDR2 YYDKDF (reference sequence). V was clipped by 3 bases and J by 5 bases; unmatched bases: 14. The CDR3 loop spans 17 amino acids. Here the CDR3 reads CATSRQLPGTGKDEQYF. The CDR3 DNA sequence: TGTGCCACCAGCAGGCAATTGCCCGGGACAGGGAAGGACGAGCAGTACTTC.